The T cell receptor beta chain under discussion was sequenced for a study of blood T cell repertoires in COVID-19. The method was immunoSEQ multiplex PCR; TCRdb's version includes in-frame clones alone and lacks a portion of them. The sample consists of hundreds of thousands of clones, roughly 83% of them appearing once. Sequencing input: peripheral blood. The clonotype originates from a woman in her 70s with active or convalescent COVID-19.

The CDR3 DNA follows: TGTGCCAGCAGTTTAAACAGGGACGAGCAGTACTTC. This gives the protein CASSLNRDEQYF. The rearrangement links TRBV28 to TRBJ2-7; TRBD1 might be the D (6 bases). The CDR3 consists of 12 residues. CDR1 and CDR2 from the germline V gene are MDHEN and SYDVKM. V lost 2 bases, J lost 5 bases, and 7 bases lay in between.